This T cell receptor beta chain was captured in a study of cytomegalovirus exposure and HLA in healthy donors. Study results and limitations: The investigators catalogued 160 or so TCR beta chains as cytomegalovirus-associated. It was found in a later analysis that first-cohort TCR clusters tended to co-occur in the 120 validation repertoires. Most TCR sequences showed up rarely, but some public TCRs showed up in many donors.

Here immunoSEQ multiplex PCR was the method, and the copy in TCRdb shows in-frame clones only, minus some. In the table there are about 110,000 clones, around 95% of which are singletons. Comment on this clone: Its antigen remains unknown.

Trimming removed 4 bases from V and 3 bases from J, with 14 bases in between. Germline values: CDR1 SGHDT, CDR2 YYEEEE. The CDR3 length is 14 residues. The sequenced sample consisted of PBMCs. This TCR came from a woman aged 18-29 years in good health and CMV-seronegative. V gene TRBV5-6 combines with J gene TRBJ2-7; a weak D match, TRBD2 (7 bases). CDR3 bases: TGTGCCAGCAGCCCACGGGGGGCGGACTACGAGCAGTACTTC. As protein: CASSPRGADYEQYF.